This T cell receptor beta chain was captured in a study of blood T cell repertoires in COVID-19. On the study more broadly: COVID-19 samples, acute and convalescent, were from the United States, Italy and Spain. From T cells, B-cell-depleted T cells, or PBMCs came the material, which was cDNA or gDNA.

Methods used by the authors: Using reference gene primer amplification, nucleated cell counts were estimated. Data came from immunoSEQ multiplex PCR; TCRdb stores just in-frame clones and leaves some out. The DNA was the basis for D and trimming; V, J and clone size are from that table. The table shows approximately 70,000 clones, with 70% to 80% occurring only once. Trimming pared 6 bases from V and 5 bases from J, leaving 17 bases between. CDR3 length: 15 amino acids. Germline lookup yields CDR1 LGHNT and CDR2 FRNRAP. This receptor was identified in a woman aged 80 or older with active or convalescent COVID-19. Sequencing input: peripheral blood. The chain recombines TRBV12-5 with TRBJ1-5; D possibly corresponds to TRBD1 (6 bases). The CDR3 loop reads CASGTGGGGDQPQHF. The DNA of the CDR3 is TGTGCTAGTGGAACAGGAGGGGGGGGAGATCAGCCCCAGCATTTT.